The 21 T cell receptor beta chains below were found in one sample sequenced in a study of blood T cell repertoires in COVID-19. The repertoire was sequenced with immunoSEQ multiplex PCR; TCRdb's copy has only in-frame clones and lacks some. Of under 85,000 clones listed, around 89% are singletons. The material sequenced was peripheral blood. These receptors originate from a man between 65 and 85 years old with active or convalescent COVID-19.

This sequence joins TRBV24-1 and TRBJ2-1; 11 bases match TRBD2. Germline CDR1 reads KGHDR; CDR2 reads SFDVKD. The CDR3 runs 17 residues. With 2 bases clipped from V and 6 bases from J, the junction kept 8 bases outside the gene matches. The CDR3 DNA reads TGTGCCACCAGTGATTCATTAGCGGGAGGGAACCTCAATGAGCAGTTCTTC. It codes for CATSDSLAGGNLNEQFF.

The CDR3 sequence is CASSQDEGGQFF. The CDR3, as DNA: TGTGCCAGCAGCCAAGATGAAGGAGGGCAGTTCTTC. V and J are TRBV3-1 (or the pseudogene TRBV3-2) and TRBJ2-1, with D tentatively TRBD2 (5 bases). The CDR3 extends over 12 amino acids. CDR1 and CDR2 (germline): LGHDT, YNNKEL (reference sequence). Between the trimmed V and J ends, which lost 0 bases and 12 bases, there was a span of 9 bases.

The chain couples TRBV10-3 to TRBJ2-1, with 9 bases identical to TRBD1. Germline values: CDR1 ENHRY, CDR2 SYGVKD. The CDR3 covers 14 residues. With 4 bases clipped from V and 3 bases from J, the junction kept 1 base outside the gene matches. CDR3 amino acids: CAISGDRDYNEQFF. CDR3 bases: TGTGCCATCAGTGGGGACAGGGACTACAATGAGCAGTTCTTC.

The V call is TRBV7-3, the J call TRBJ2-5, with D perhaps TRBD2 (6 bases). This CDR3 region has 14 residues. With 8 bases removed from V and 2 bases from J, the gap between germline ends came to 15 bases. Per germline, CDR1 SGHTA and CDR2 FQGTGA. In DNA, the CDR3 is TGTGCCAGCGCTGCGGGGAGTGGGCAAGAGACCCAGTACTTC. It codes for CASAAGSGQETQYF.

The gene calls are TRBV7-3 and TRBJ2-1; D might be TRBD2 (5 bases). This CDR3 contains 15 residues. Trimming shortened V by 8 bases and J by 9 bases, and 23 bases separated the two germline ends. CDR1 and CDR2 (germline): SGHTA, FQGTGA. For the CDR3, the DNA is TGTGCCAGCTCCTTAATGGTAGCGTGGGGTGTTGAGCAGTTCTTC. As protein: CASSLMVAWGVEQFF.

The chain carries TRBV7-9 and TRBJ2-5; D ambiguous. Deletions cut 1 base from V and 3 bases from J, with 9 bases between. This CDR3 spans 14 amino acids. Germline V gives CDR1 SEHNR, CDR2 FQNEAQ (reference sequence). CDR3 DNA sequence: TGTGCCAGCAGCTTAGGGGCGCCCGAAGAGACCCAGTACTTC. This codes for CASSLGAPEETQYF.

The chain uses TRBV11-3 and TRBJ1-1, with TRBD1 identical over 7 bases. CDR1 and CDR2 (germline): SGHNT, YENEEA. The CDR3 covers 13 residues. V lost 4 bases, J lost 9 bases, and 8 bases stayed unmatched. CDR3 region: CASSSTGMGKAFF. The CDR3 nucleotides are TGTGCCAGCAGCTCGACAGGGATGGGGAAAGCTTTCTTT.

V gene TRBV6-1 combines with J gene TRBJ1-5; no definite D call. V lost 3 bases to trimming and J lost 2 bases, with 5 bases between them. The V gene's germline CDR1 is MNHNS and CDR2 SASEGT. The CDR3 is 13 amino acids. The DNA of the CDR3 is TGTGCCAGCAGTGAGAGGGGCAATCAGCCCCAGCATTTT. It yields the protein CASSERGNQPQHF.

The rearrangement uses TRBV24-1 and TRBJ1-5; 7 bases align to TRBD1. Germline values: CDR1 KGHDR, CDR2 SFDVKD. There are 14 residues in the CDR3. J was trimmed by 4 bases and V by 12 bases; bases with no gene match: 11. CDR3 DNA sequence: TGTGCCGTACAGGGGATTTCGCCTAATCAGCCCCAGCATTTT. It specifies CAVQGISPNQPQHF.

The chain couples TRBV4-1 to TRBJ2-1; 12 positions match TRBD2. The germline CDR1 and CDR2 sequences are MGHRA and YSYEKL. This CDR3 region has 18 residues. Trimming took 4 bases from V and 2 from J; bases not matched to a gene: 9. The CDR3 sequence: CASSLRTSGNPPYNEQFF. The CDR3 DNA is TGCGCCAGCAGCCTTCGGACTAGCGGGAACCCTCCCTACAATGAGCAGTTCTTC.

The chain uses TRBV27 and TRBJ2-7, with D perhaps TRBD2 (6 bases). The germline V gene has CDR1 MNHEY and CDR2 SMNVEV (reference sequence). The CDR3 runs 14 residues. V lost 6 bases and J 6 bases, leaving 18 bases between the germline ends. The CDR3 sequence is CASSAKRTGGEQYF. The CDR3 DNA reads as TGTGCCAGCAGCGCAAAACGGACCGGGGGCGAGCAGTACTTC.

The J gene is TRBJ2-3, the V gene TRBV28, with D perhaps matching TRBD1 (8 bases). Germline V gene lookup returns CDR1 MDHEN and CDR2 SYDVKM. The ends were cut back, 11 bases at V and 4 bases at J, with 16 bases in the middle. The length of the CDR3 is 13 residues. The CDR3, as DNA: TGTGCCGGGGGGGACAGGATTTCAGATACGCAGTATTTT. It is translated as CAGGDRISDTQYF.

The chain uses TRBV4-3 and TRBJ2-1, with 8 bases matching TRBD2. Germline V CDR1 and CDR2: LGHNA, YSLEER. Trimming at V came to 0 bases and at J to 0 bases, leaving 4 bases not matched to a gene. The length of the CDR3 is 17 residues. In DNA form, the CDR3 reads TGCGCCAGCAGCCAAGATCCCAGCGGGAGCTCCTACAATGAGCAGTTCTTC. Encoded protein: CASSQDPSGSSYNEQFF.

The V call is TRBV2, the J call TRBJ2-7; TRBD2 aligns across 7 bases. V trimming: 3 bases; J trimming: 3 bases; junction bases outside the gene matches: 8. The CDR3 is 15 residues long. The germline CDR1 and CDR2 sequences are SNHLY and FYNNEI. The CDR3 is CASSDTAGANYEQYF. The CDR3 coding sequence is TGTGCCAGCAGTGATACGGCGGGAGCTAACTACGAGCAGTACTTC.

The chain links TRBV27 to TRBJ2-7; 7 bases are a match to TRBD2. This CDR3 is 15 amino acids long. Germline-derived CDR1 and CDR2 are MNHEY and SMNVEV (reference sequence). V dropped 5 bases and J dropped 6; count of bases not matched to a gene: 13. DNA of the CDR3: TGTGCCAGCAGTGCTGCCTGGGACTATTGGGGCGAGCAGTACTTC. Protein: CASSAAWDYWGEQYF.

V usage is TRBV29-1 and J usage is TRBJ2-5; no reliable D call. The CDR3 length is 11 residues. CDR1 and CDR2 from the germline V gene are SQVTM and ANQGSEA. Trimming cost V 0 bases and J 7 bases, with 6 bases left between them. The CDR3 is CSVEEVRTQYF. The CDR3 DNA is TGCAGCGTTGAAGAAGTGAGGACCCAGTACTTC.

This chain connects TRBV5-1 to TRBJ2-3, with 14 bases that match TRBD2. Germline CDR1 SGHRS, CDR2 YFSETQ. After removal of 1 base from V and 5 bases from J, the junction contained 6 bases not matched to a gene. This CDR3 region has 17 residues. CDR3 DNA sequence: TGCGCCAGCAGCTTGTATACGACTAGCGGGAGGGTAGATACGCAGTATTTT. It translates to CASSLYTTSGRVDTQYF.

This clone was counted only a few times. This chain uses TRBV28 with TRBJ2-7; 8 nucleotides agree with TRBD2. This CDR3 is built from 14 residues. The junction had 10 bases not matched to a gene; V was cut back by 6 bases and J by 6 bases. The V gene's germline CDR1 is MDHEN and CDR2 SYDVKM. CDR3 coding DNA: TGTGCCAGCAGCCCTGCAGCGGGAGTTTCCGAGCAGTACTTC. Protein product: CASSPAAGVSEQYF.

The chain uses TRBV18 and TRBJ2-7; weak D call: TRBD1 (9 bases). The V gene lost 4 bases and the J gene lost 9 bases, with 22 bases spanning the gap. The CDR3 covers 15 residues. The germline gives CDR1 KGHSH, CDR2 LQKENI. CDR3 sequence reads: CASSRNRGREVVQYF. The CDR3 DNA reads as TGTGCCAGCTCACGGAACAGGGGGCGGGAGGTTGTGCAGTACTTC.

The V gene is TRBV5-1, the J gene TRBJ1-1; D is ambiguous. V was pared by 5 bases and J by 1 base, with 3 bases between. Looked up from germline, CDR1 is SGHRS and CDR2 is YFSETQ. The CDR3 runs 11 residues. This CDR3 reads CASRANTEAFF. The CDR3, as DNA: TGCGCCAGCAGGGCGAACACTGAAGCTTTCTTT.

This chain links TRBV5-4 with TRBJ1-1, with D uncertain. Trimming stripped 0 bases from V and 0 bases from J, with 6 bases between. This CDR3 contains 14 residues. The germline V gene encodes CDR1 SGHNT and CDR2 YYREEE (reference sequence). Here the CDR3 DNA reads TGTGCCAGCAGCTTGGGACAAGTGAACACTGAAGCTTTCTTT. It encodes CASSLGQVNTEAFF.